The clone carrying this T cell receptor (beta chain) was seen repeatedly, ten times or more. Its target is unknown. There are 13 residues in the CDR3. Germline lookup yields CDR1 LGHNA and CDR2 YSLEER. Trimming cost V 5 bases and J 3 bases; bases outside gene matches: 3. This entry comes from a study of blood T cells in healthy people across ages. Study conclusions and caveats: Researchers report that TCR beta diversity correlated strongly with naive T cell percentage. Unknown CMV status may confound age-related changes in expanded clones.

For the second PCR, which ran for 7 to 11 cycles, a sample-barcoded 5' primer and a J-beta primer mix were used. TCRdb fed the 5' RACE reads into MiXCR, producing one record per CDR3 protein. The sample has about 800,000 distinct CDR3 sequences, 55% to 75% seen once. This chain uses TRBV4-3 with TRBJ2-5; the match to TRBD1 covers 7 bases. This sequence was found in a man aged 25 to 40 in good health. Sequenced sample: blood. For the CDR3, the DNA is TGCGCCAGCAGCTTTGGGACAGAAGAGACCCAGTACTTC. As protein: CASSFGTEETQYF.